The T cell receptor (beta chain) under discussion was sequenced for a study of a mutant IDH1 vaccine in newly diagnosed glioma. Study-level background: Previous treatment comprised radiotherapy, temozolomide, or both, mostly both. In the visit schedule, V12 fell in week 35, while V13 fell in week 47.

This CDR3 spans 13 amino acids. CDR1 is SQVTM, CDR2 ANQGSEA, per germline. Trimming left V 2 bases short and J 7 bases short, with 14 bases between. In its sample, this clone was seen a few times. Antigen: not known. Sample time point: week 47, end of study. Each dose delivered 300 ug of mutant IDH1 20-mer peptide subcutaneously with imiquimod. In weeks 1, 3, 5, 7, 11, 15, 19 and 23, patients were immunized, eight times in all. New IDH1-mutant, ATRX-lost WHO grade 3 or 4 astrocytomas occurred in donors. TCRdb keeps only in-frame clones here, not all; method: immunoSEQ multiplex PCR. Here the sample spans tens of thousands of clones, about three quarters being singletons.

The receptor comes from a woman aged 40-49 years with glioma. Some clones in this sample may be carry-over from other donors' samples. The specimen comprised PBMCs, sampled from a glioma patient whose treatment included an IDH1 peptide vaccine. The chain combines TRBV29-1 with TRBJ1-2; D is unresolved. The CDR3 region has the DNA TGCAGCGTTGAACCTCCAGGAAGGTTTGGCTACACCTTC. It codes for CSVEPPGRFGYTF.